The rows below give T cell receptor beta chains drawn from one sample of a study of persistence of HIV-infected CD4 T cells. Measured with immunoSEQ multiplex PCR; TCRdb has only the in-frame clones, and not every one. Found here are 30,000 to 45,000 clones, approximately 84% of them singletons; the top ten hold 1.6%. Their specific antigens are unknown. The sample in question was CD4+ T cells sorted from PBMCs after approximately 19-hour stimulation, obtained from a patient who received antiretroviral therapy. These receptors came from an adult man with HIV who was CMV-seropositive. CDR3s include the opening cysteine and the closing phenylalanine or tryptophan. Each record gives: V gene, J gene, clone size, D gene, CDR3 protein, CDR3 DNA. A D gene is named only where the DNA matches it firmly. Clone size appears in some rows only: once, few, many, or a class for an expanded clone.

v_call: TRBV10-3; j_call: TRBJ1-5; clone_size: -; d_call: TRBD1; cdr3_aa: CAIQGQGNQPQHF; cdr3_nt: TGTGCCATCCAAGGACAGGGCAATCAGCCCCAGCATTTT
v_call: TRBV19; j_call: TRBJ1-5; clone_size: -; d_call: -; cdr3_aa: CASIRTAGQPQHF; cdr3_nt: TGTGCCAGTATTAGAACAGCCGGTCAGCCCCAGCATTTT
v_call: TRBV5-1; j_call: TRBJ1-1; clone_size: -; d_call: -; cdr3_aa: CASSPSMSAMNTEAFF; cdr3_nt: TGCGCCAGCAGCCCCTCTATGTCAGCCATGAACACTGAAGCTTTCTTT
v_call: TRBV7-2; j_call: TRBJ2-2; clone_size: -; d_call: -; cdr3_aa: CASSFEGGNGELFF; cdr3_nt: TGTGCCAGCAGCTTTGAGGGGGGGAACGGGGAGCTGTTTTTT
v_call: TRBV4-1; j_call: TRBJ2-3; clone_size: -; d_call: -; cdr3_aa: CASSQPGTDTQYF; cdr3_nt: TGCGCCAGCAGCCAACCGGGCACAGATACGCAGTATTTT
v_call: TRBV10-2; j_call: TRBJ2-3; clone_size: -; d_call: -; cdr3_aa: CASSESLGGGMGDTQYF; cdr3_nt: TGCGCCAGCAGTGAGTCGCTAGGTGGAGGGATGGGAGATACGCAGTATTTT
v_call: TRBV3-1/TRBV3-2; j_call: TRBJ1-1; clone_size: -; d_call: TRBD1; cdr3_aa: CASSQGTGNGEAFF; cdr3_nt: TGTGCCAGCAGCCAAGGGACAGGGAACGGTGAAGCTTTCTTT
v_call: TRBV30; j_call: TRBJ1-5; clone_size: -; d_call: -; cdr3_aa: CAWSAARGQPQHF; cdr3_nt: TGTGCCTGGAGTGCTGCCCGCGGTCAGCCCCAGCATTTT
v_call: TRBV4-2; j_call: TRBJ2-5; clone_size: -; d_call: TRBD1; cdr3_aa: CASSQNRGEETQYF; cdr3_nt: TGTGCCAGCAGCCAAAACAGGGGTGAGGAGACCCAGTACTTC
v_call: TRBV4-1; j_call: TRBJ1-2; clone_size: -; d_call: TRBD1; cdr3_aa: CASSQEQGAYGYTF; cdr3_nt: TGCGCCAGCAGCCAAGAGCAGGGGGCGTATGGCTACACCTTC
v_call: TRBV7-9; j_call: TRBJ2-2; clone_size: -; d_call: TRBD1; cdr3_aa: CASSFYRNRGNTGELFF; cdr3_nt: TGTGCCAGCAGCTTTTACCGGAACAGGGGGAACACCGGGGAGCTGTTTTTT
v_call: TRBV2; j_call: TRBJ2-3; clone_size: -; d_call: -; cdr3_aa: CASTYREDTQYF; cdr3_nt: TGTGCCAGCACTTACAGGGAGGATACGCAGTATTTT
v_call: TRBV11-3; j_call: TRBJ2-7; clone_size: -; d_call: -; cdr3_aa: CASSLRANEQYF; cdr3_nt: TGTGCCAGCAGCTTACGGGCGAACGAGCAGTACTTC
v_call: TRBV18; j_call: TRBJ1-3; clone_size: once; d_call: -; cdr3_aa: CASSPGLSGNTIYF; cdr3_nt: TGTGCCAGCTCACCAGGACTCTCTGGAAACACCATATATTTT
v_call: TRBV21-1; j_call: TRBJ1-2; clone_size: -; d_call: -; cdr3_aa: CASLPGPRQGAYGYTF; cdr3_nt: TGTGCCAGCCTGCCGGGGCCAAGACAGGGGGCCTATGGCTACACCTTC
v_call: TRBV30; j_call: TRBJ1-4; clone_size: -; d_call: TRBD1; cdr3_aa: CAWSGTGREKLFF; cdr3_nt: TGTGCCTGGAGCGGGACAGGGAGGGAAAAACTGTTTTTT
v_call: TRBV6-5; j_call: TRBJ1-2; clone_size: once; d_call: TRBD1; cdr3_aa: CASIRDRTLIYGYTF; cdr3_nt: TGTGCCAGCATCCGGGACAGGACGCTAATCTATGGCTACACCTTC
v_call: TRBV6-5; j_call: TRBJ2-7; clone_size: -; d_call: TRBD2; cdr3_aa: CASSSGRGGSYEQYF; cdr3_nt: TGTGCCAGCAGTTCCGGCCGGGGGGGCTCCTACGAGCAGTACTTC
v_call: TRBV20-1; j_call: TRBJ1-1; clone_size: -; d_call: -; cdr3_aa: CSASGTSNTEAFF; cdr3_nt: TGCAGTGCTAGTGGTACCTCGAACACTGAAGCTTTCTTT
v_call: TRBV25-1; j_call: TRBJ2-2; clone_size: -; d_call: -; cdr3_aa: CASSTLGGATTGELFF; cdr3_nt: TGTGCCAGCAGTACCCTTGGGGGGGCGACCACCGGGGAGCTGTTTTTT
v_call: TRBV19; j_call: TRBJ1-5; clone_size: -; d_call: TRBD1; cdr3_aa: CASSSWDRASQPQHF; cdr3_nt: TGTGCCAGTAGCTCATGGGACAGGGCTTCTCAGCCCCAGCATTTT
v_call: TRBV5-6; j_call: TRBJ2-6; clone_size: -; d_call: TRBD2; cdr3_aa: CASSSSLAGGLSGANVLTF; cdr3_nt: TGTGCCAGCAGCTCCTCTCTGGCGGGGGGGCTGTCTGGGGCCAACGTCCTGACTTTC
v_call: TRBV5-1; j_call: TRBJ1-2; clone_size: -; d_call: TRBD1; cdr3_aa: CASSFGTGSPANYGYTF; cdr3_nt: TGCGCCAGCAGCTTTGGGACAGGATCCCCAGCTAACTATGGCTACACCTTC
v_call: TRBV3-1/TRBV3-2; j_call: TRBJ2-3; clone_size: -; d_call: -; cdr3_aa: CASSQDQGPDTQYF; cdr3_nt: TGTGCCAGCAGCCAAGATCAGGGGCCAGATACGCAGTATTTT
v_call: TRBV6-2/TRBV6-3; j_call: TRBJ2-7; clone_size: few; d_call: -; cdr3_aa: CASSSTAQSSYEQYF; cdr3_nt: TGTGCCAGCAGTTCCACGGCCCAGAGCTCCTACGAGCAGTACTTC
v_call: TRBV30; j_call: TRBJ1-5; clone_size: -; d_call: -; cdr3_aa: CAWSTAGNQPQHF; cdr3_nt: TGTGCCTGGTCGACAGCGGGCAATCAGCCCCAGCATTTT
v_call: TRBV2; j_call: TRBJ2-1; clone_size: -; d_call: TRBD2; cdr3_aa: CASSKTSGGYDSYNEQFF; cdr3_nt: TGTGCCAGCAGTAAGACTAGCGGGGGTTATGACTCCTACAATGAGCAGTTCTTC
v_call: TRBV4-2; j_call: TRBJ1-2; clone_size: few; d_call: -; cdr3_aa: CASSQPGWEGGYTF; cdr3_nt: TGTGCCAGCAGCCAACCCGGTTGGGAAGGTGGCTACACCTTC
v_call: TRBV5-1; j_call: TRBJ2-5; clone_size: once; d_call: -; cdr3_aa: CASSLGTGLQETQYF; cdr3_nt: TGCGCCAGCAGCTTGGGGACGGGGCTCCAAGAGACCCAGTACTTC
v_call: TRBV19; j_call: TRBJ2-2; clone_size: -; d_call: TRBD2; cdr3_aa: CASLRFAGGYTGELFF; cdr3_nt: TGTGCCAGTTTGAGATTCGCGGGAGGTTACACCGGGGAGCTGTTTTTT
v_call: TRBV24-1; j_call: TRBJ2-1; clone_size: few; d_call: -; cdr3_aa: CATSDLGTQFF; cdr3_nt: TGTGCCACCAGTGATTTGGGGACTCAGTTCTTC
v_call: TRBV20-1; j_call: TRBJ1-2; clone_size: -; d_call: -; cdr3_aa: CSASKEVPGYGYTF; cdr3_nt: TGCAGTGCTAGTAAGGAGGTGCCGGGGTATGGCTACACCTTC
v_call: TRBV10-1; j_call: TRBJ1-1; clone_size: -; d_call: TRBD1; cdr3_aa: CASSPDGTGREAFF; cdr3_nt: TGCGCCAGCAGCCCCGACGGGACAGGGCGGGAAGCTTTCTTT
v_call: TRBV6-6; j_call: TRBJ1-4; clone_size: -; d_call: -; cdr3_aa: CASWGEGGSEKLFF; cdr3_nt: TGTGCCAGTTGGGGGGAGGGAGGGAGCGAAAAACTGTTTTTT
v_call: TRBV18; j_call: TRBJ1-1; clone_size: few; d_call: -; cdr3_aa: CASSPPGETEAFF; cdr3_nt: TGTGCCAGCTCACCACCGGGGGAGACTGAAGCTTTCTTT
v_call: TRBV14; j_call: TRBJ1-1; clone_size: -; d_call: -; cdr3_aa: CASSHYTGSRTEAFF; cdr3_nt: TGTGCCAGCAGCCACTACACAGGGAGTCGGACTGAAGCTTTCTTT
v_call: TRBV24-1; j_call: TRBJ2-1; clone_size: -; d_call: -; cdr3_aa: CATSDPFNEQFF; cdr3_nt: TGTGCCACCAGTGATCCGTTCAATGAGCAGTTCTTC
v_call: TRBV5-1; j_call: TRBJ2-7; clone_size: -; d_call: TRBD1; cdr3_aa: CASRPDRDDEQYF; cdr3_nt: TGCGCCAGCAGACCCGACAGGGACGACGAGCAGTACTTC
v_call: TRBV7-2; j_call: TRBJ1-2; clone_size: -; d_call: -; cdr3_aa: CASSSRTANGYTF; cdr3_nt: TGTGCCAGCAGCTCCCGGACAGCTAATGGCTACACCTTC
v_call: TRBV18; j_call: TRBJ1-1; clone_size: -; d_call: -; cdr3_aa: CASSPPGRRHTEAFF; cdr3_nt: TGTGCCAGCTCACCACCAGGTCGAAGGCACACTGAAGCTTTCTTT
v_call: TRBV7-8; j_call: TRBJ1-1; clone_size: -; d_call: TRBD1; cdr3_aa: CASSLTRDSDKAFF; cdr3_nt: TGTGCCAGCAGCCTCACCCGGGACAGCGATAAAGCTTTCTTT
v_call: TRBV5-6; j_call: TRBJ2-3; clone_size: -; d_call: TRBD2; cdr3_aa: CASSLVLAESTDTQYF; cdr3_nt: TGTGCCAGCAGCTTGGTTCTAGCGGAGAGCACAGATACGCAGTATTTT
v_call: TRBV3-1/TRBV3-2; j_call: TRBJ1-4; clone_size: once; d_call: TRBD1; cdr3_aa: CASSDGQGNEKLFF; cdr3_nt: TGTGCCAGCAGCGATGGACAGGGAAATGAAAAACTGTTTTTT
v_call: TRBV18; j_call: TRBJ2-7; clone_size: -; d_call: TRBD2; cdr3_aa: CASSPGLAGVYEQYF; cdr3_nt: TGTGCCAGCTCACCGGGACTAGCGGGGGTCTACGAGCAGTACTTC